This entry features one TCR beta chain sequence. Its antigen is unknown. The source of the sample is a study of cytomegalovirus exposure and HLA in healthy donors. General study results and limits: Altogether, 150 or so TCR beta chains were recorded as cytomegalovirus-associated. Most observed TCR sequences were rare, whereas some public TCRs were detected in many donors. In vitro testing confirmed a few CMV-associated chains as specific for CMV antigens.

Libraries were prepared by immunoSEQ multiplex PCR; TCRdb keeps only in-frame clonotypes and omits some of them. In the table there are 150,000 to 200,000 clones, about nine tenths of which are singletons. The CDR3 spans 13 residues. Per germline, CDR1 SQVTM and CDR2 ANQGSEA. With 3 bases removed from V and 5 bases from J, the gap between germline ends came to 14 bases. The donors were part of the validation cohort, which consisted of over a hundred subjects and was separate from the first cohort of 666 subjects. This clonotype was sampled from a man younger than 40 in good health and CMV-seropositive. Sequenced input: PBMCs. The gene calls are TRBV29-1 and TRBJ2-7, with D perhaps TRBD2 (7 bases). The CDR3 sequence is CSVDGTTGNEQYF. As DNA, the CDR3 is TGCAGCGTTGACGGGACTACAGGGAACGAGCAGTACTTC.